One TCR beta chain is described in this entry. This record belongs to a study of cytomegalovirus exposure and HLA in healthy donors. PCR primers comprised 60 Vbeta and 13 Jbeta primers. Sequenced by immunoSEQ multiplex PCR; TCRdb stores in-frame clones only, minus some. Here the sample spans about 200,000 clones, around 83% being singletons. The CDR3 spans 14 residues. Per the germline V gene, CDR1 is SGHTA and CDR2 is FQGNSA. V lost 5 bases, J lost 9 bases, and 14 bases lay in between. The sequenced material came from PBMCs. The chain is built from TRBV7-2 and TRBJ1-6, with unresolved D. The sequence was collected from a girl aged 10 to 17 in good health and CMV-seronegative. CDR3 nucleotide sequence: TGTGCCAGCAGCACTGAGAGGCGTTTTTCACCCCTCCACTTT. Its protein product is CASSTERRFSPLHF.